The entry below gives a single TCR beta chain sequence along with its context. Under the authors' procedure: For nucleated cells, counts were estimated from reference gene primer amplification. The method was immunoSEQ multiplex PCR; TCRdb's version includes in-frame clones alone and lacks a portion of them. From that table come the V and J calls and clone size; the DNA was used to work out D and trimming. The table shows around 250,000 clones, with roughly 82% occurring only once. This record belongs to a study of blood T cell repertoires in COVID-19. Study summary: Nucleic acid was either cDNA or gDNA, and it came from T cells, B-cell-depleted T cells, or PBMCs.

Seattle's enrolled individuals joined amid active infection and were then monitored longitudinally. The V gene's germline CDR1 is WSHSY and CDR2 SAAADI. This CDR3 comprises 15 residues. The V segment lost 0 bases and the J segment 7 bases; nucleotides outside the gene matches: 5. The TCR was taken from an elderly woman with COVID-19, enrolled during active disease. The V call is TRBV10-2, the J call TRBJ1-4; 7 bases fit TRBD1. The sequenced material came from peripheral blood. CDR3 nucleotides: TGCGCCAGCAGTGAGTCTAGGGGGCCAAGTGAAAAACTGTTTTTT. This encodes CASSESRGPSEKLFF.